This TCR beta chain was recovered during a study of blood T cells in healthy people across ages. Combining a sample-barcoded 5' primer with a J-beta primer mix, a second PCR ran for 7 to 11 cycles. Tagging of each cDNA molecule was performed by a template-switch adaptor with 12 random nucleotides. Via MiXCR, TCRdb re-called the 5' RACE reads, giving one row per CDR3 protein. The table has around 280,000 distinct CDR3 sequences, roughly 26% seen once; the top ten hold around 29%. V was trimmed by 3 bases and J by 7 bases, leaving 15 bases between them. This CDR3 comprises 15 residues. CDR1 is SGHVT and CDR2 is SQSDAQ in the germline V gene.

This clonotype originated in a woman between 65 and 79 years old in good health. The sample was blood. The V call is TRBV7-4, the J call TRBJ1-4; TRBD1 is a possible D gene (5 bases). The CDR3 region has the DNA TGTGCCAGCAGCTTGGGCGGGGGTGATTTTGAAAAACTGTTTTTT. It translates to CASSLGGGDFEKLFF.